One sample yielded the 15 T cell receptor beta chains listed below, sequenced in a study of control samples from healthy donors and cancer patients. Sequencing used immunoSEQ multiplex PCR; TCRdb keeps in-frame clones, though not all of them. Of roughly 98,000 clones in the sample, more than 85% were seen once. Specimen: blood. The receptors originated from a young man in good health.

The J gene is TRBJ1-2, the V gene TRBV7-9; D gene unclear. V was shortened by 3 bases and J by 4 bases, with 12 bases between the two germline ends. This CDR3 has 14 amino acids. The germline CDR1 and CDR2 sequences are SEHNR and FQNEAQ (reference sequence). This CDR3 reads CASSFSLSGYGYTF. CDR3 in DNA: TGTGCCAGCAGCTTTTCTCTGTCGGGCTATGGCTACACCTTC.

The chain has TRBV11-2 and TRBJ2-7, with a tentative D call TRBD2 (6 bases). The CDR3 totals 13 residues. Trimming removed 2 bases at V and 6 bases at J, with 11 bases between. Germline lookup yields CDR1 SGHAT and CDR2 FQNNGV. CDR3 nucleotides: TGTGCCAGCAGCTTATCTCGGGACTCCGAGCAGTACTTC. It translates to CASSLSRDSEQYF.

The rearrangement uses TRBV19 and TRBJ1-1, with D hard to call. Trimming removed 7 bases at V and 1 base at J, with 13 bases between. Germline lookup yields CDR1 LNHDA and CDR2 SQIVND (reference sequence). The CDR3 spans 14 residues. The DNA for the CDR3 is TGTGCCAGTAACCTCCAAACAGCGAACACTGAAGCTTTCTTT. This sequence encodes CASNLQTANTEAFF.

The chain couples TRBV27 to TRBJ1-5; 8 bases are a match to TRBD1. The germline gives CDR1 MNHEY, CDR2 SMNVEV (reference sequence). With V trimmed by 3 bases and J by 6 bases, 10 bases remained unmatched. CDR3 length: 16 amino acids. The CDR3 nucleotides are TGTGCCAGCAGTTTCGAGGACAGGGAGAAAGGTCAGCCCCAGCATTTT. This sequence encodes CASSFEDREKGQPQHF.

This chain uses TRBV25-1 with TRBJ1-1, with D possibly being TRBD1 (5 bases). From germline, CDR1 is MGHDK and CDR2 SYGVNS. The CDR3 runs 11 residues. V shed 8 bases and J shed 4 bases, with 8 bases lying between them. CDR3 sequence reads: CASERGTEAFF. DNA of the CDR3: TGTGCCAGCGAAAGGGGCACTGAAGCTTTCTTT.

CDR3 in amino acids: CASSLALYLEQFF. CDR3 in DNA: TGTGCCAGCAGCTTAGCTCTCTACCTTGAGCAGTTCTTC. This chain links TRBV11-2 with TRBJ2-1; D not certain. Trimming cost V 1 base and J 9 bases, with 10 bases left between them. The CDR3 has 13 residues. Germline lookup yields CDR1 SGHAT and CDR2 FQNNGV.

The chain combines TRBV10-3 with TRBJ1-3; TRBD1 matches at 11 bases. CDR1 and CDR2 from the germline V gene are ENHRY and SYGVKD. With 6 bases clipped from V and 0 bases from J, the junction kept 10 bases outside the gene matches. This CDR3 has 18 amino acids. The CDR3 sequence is CAISGDRGSSGSGNTIYF. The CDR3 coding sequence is TGTGCCATCAGCGGGGACAGGGGGTCTTCAGGCTCTGGAAACACCATATATTTT.

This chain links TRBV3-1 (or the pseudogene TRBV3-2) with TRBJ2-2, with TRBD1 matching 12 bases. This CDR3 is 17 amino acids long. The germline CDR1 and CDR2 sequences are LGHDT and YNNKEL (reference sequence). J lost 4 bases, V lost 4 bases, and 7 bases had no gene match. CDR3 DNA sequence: TGTGCCAGCAGCCCCCGGGACAGGGGGCTGTTCACCGGGGAGCTGTTTTTT. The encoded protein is CASSPRDRGLFTGELFF.

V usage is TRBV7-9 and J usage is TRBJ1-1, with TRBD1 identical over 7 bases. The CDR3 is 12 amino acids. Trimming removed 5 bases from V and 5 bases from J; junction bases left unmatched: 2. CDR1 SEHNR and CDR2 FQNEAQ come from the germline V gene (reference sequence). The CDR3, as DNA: TGTGCCAGCAGCCCACAGGGGACTGAAGCTTTCTTT. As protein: CASSPQGTEAFF.

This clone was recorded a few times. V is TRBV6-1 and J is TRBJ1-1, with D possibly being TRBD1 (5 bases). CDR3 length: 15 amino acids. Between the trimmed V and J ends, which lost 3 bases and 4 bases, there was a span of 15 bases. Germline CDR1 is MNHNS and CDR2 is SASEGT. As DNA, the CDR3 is TGTGCCAGCAGTGATTTGCGAGGGGAAGGCACTGAAGCTTTCTTT. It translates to CASSDLRGEGTEAFF.

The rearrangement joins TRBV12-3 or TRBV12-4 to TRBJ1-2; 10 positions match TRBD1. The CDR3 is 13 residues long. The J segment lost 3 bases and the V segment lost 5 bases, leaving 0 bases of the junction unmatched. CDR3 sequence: CASSDRGHYGYTF. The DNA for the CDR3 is TGTGCCAGCAGTGACAGGGGGCACTATGGCTACACCTTC.

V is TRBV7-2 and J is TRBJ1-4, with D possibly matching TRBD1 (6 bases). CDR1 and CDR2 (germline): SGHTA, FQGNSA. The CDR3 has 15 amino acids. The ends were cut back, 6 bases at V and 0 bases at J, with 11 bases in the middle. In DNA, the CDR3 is TGTGCCAGCAGTCGCCGGACAGCAACTAATGAAAAACTGTTTTTT. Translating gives CASSRRTATNEKLFF.

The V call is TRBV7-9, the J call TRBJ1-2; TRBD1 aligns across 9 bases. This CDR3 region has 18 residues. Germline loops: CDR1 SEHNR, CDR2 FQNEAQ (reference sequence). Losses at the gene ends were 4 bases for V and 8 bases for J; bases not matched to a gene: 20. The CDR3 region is CASSSLTVHGTGSAGYTF. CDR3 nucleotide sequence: TGTGCCAGCAGCTCCCTTACGGTCCACGGGACAGGGAGTGCCGGCTACACCTTC.

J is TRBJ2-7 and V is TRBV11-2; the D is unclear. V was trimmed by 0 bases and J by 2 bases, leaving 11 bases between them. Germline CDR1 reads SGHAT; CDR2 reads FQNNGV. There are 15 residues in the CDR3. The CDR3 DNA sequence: TGTGCCAGCAGCTTAGATCTGGGCCAGACCTACGAGCAGTACTTC. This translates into CASSLDLGQTYEQYF.

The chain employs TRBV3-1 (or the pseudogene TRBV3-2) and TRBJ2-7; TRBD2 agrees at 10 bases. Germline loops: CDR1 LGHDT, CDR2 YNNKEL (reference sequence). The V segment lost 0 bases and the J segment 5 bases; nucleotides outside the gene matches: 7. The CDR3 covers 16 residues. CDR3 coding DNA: TGTGCCAGCAGCCAAGACGAAAGCGGGGGGGCAAACGAGCAGTACTTC. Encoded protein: CASSQDESGGANEQYF.